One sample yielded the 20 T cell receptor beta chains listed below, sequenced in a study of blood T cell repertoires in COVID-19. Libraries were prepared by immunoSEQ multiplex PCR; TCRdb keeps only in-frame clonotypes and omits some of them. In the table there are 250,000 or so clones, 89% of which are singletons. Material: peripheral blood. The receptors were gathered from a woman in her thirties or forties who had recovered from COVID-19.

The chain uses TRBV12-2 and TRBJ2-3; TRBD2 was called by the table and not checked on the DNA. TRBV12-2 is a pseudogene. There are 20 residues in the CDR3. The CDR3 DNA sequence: TGTGCAAGTCGCCTCCGGGTTCGCAGTCTAGCGCAGCTCGCAGGAGATACGCAGTATTTT. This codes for CASRLRVRSLAQLAGDTQYF.

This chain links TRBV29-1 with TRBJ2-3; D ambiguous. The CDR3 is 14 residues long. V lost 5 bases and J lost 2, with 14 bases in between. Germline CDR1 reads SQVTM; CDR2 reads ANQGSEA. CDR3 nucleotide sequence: TGCAGCGTTATACGGAGCTTTGCCACAGATACGCAGTATTTT. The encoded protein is CSVIRSFATDTQYF.

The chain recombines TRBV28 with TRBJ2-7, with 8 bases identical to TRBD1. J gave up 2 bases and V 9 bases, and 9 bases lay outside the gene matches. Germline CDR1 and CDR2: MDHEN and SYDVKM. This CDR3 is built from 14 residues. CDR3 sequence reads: CASTPGQATYEQYF. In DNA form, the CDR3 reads TGTGCCAGTACTCCGGGACAGGCCACCTACGAGCAGTACTTC.

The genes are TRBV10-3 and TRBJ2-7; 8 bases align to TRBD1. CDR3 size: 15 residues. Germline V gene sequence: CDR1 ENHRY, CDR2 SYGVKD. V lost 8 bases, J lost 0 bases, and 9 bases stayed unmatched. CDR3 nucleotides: TGTGCCATCGCATCCCCGGGACAGGTCTCCTACGAGCAGTACTTC. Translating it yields CAIASPGQVSYEQYF.

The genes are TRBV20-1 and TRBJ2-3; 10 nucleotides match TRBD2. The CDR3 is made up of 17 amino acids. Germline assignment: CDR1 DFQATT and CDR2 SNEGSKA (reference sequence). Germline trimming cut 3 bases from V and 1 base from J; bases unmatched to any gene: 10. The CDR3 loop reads CSASGSGRAGGTDTQYF. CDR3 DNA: TGCAGTGCTAGTGGCAGCGGGAGGGCCGGGGGCACAGATACGCAGTATTTT.

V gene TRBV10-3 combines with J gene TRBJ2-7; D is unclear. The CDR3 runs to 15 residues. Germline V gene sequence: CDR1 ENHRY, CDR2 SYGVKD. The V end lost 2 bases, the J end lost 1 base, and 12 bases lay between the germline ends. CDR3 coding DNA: TGTGCCATCAGTGAGACCTGGCGAGGATCCTACGAGCAGTACTTC. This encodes CAISETWRGSYEQYF.

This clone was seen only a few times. CDR3 DNA sequence: TGTGCCAGCAGCTTGTCACTAGCGGGAGTGAACGGGGAGCTGTTTTTT. As protein: CASSLSLAGVNGELFF. The chain combines TRBV5-6 with TRBJ2-2; 11 nucleotides align to TRBD2. With V trimmed by 1 base and J by 7 bases, 6 bases remained unmatched. Germline values: CDR1 SGHDT, CDR2 YYEEEE. The CDR3 consists of 16 residues.

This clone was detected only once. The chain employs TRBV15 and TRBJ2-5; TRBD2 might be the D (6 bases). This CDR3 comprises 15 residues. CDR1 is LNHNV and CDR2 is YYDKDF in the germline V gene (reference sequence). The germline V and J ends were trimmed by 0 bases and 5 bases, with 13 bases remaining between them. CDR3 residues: CATSRDRTSTETQYF. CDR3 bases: TGTGCCACCAGCAGAGATAGAACTAGCACCGAGACCCAGTACTTC. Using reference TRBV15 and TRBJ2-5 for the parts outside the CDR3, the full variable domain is DAMVIQNPRYQVTQFGKPVTLSCSQTLNHNVMYWYQQKSSQAPKLLFHYYDKDFNNEADTPDNFQSRRPNTSFCFLDIRSPGLGDTAMYLCATSRDRTSTETQYFGPGTRLLVL.

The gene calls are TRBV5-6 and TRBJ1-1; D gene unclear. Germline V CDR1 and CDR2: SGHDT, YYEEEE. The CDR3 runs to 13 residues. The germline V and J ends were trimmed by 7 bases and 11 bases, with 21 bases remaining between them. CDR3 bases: TGTGCCAGCGAGGGTTCTTTTCGAGAGGAGGCTTTCTTT. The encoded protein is CASEGSFREEAFF.

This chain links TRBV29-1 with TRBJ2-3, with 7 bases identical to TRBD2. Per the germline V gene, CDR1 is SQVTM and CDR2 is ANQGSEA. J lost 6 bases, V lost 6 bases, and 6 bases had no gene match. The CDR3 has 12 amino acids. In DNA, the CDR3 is TGCAGCGTGCTAGCGGACCTGGATACGCAGTATTTT. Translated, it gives CSVLADLDTQYF.

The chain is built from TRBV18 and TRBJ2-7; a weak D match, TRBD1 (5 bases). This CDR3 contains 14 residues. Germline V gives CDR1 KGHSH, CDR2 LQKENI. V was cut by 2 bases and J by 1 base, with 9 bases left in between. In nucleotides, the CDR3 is TGTGCCAGCTCACCAACAGCAGGGTCCTACGAGCAGTACTTC. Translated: CASSPTAGSYEQYF.

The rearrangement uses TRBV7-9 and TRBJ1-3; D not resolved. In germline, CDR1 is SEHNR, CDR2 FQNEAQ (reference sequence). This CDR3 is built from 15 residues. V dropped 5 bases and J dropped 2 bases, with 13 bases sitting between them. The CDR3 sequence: CASSPVGEAGNTIYF. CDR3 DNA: TGTGCCAGCAGCCCGGTCGGGGAAGCTGGAAACACCATATATTTT. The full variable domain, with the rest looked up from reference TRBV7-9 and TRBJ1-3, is DTGVSQNPRHKITKRGQNVTFRCDPISEHNRLYWYRQTLGQGPEFLTYFQNEAQLEKSRLLSDRFSAERPKGSFSTLEIQRTEQGDSAMYLCASSPVGEAGNTIYFGEGSWLTVV.

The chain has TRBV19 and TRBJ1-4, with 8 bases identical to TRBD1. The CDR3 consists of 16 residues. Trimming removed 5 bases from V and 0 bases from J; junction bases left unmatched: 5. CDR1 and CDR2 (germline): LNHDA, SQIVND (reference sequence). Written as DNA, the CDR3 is TGTGCCAGTAGTTCAGGACAGGGAGCAACTAATGAAAAACTGTTTTTT. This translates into CASSSGQGATNEKLFF.

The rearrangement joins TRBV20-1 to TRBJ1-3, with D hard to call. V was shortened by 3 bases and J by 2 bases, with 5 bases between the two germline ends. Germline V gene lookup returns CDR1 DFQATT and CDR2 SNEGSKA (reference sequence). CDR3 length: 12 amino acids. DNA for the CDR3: TGCAGTGCTAGTGACACTGGAAACACCATATATTTT. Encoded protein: CSASDTGNTIYF.

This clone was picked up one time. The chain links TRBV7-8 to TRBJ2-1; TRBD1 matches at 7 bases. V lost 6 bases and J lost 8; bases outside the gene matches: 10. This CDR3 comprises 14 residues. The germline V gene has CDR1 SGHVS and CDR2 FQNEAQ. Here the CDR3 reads CASRTGAVEDEQFF. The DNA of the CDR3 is TGTGCCAGCAGAACAGGGGCGGTGGAGGATGAGCAGTTCTTC.

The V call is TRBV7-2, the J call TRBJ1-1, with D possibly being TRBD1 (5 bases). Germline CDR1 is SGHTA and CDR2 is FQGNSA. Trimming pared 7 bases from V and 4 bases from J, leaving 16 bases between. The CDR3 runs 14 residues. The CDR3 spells CASTLIRRGTEAFF. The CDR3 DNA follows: TGTGCCAGCACCTTGATTCGGAGGGGCACTGAAGCTTTCTTT.

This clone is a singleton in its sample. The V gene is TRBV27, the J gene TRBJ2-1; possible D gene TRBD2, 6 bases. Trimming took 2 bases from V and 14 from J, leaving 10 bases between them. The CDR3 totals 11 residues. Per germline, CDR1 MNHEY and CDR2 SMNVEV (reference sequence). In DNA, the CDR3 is TGTGCCAGCAGTTTAGCGGGGTTTAAGTTCTTC. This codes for CASSLAGFKFF.

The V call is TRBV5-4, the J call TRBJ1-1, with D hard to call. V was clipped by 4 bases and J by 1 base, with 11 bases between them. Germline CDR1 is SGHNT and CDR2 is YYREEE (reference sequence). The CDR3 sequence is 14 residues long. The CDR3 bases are TGTGCCAGCAGCACGAGCGGGAGGAACACTGAAGCTTTCTTT. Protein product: CASSTSGRNTEAFF.

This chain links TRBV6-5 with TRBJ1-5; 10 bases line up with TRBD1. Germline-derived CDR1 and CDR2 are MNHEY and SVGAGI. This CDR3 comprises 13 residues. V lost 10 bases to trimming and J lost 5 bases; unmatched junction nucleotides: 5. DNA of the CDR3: TGTGCCACGAGACAGGGGGCGGATCAGCCCCAGCATTTT. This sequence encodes CATRQGADQPQHF.

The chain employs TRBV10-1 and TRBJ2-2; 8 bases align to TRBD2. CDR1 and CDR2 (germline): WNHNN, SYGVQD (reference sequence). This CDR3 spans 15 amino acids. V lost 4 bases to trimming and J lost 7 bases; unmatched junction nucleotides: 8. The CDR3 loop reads CASSGAGGIDGELFF. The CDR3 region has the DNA TGCGCCAGCAGTGGTGCGGGAGGAATTGACGGGGAGCTGTTTTTT.